The sequence of this TCR beta chain was determined in a study of cytomegalovirus exposure and HLA in healthy donors. Findings and caveats of the study: The study flagged approximately 180 TCR beta chains as cytomegalovirus-associated.

The junction had 6 bases not matched to a gene; V was cut back by 2 bases and J by 4 bases. Looked up from germline, CDR1 is MNHEY and CDR2 is SVGAGI. The CDR3 has 15 amino acids. As concerns this clone: Its antigen is as yet unknown.

Both 60 Vbeta primers and 13 Jbeta primers went into the PCR. Using immunoSEQ multiplex PCR, the repertoire was profiled, and TCRdb retains in-frame clones only, with some absent. The sample includes 150,000 to 200,000 clones, around 79% of them seen just once. The sequence derives from a woman aged 45-65 years in good health and CMV-seronegative. The sample consisted of PBMCs. The chain carries TRBV6-5 and TRBJ2-5, with 8 nucleotides matching TRBD2. DNA for the CDR3: TGTGCCAGCAGTTACGAGGCGGGAGGAAGAGAGACCCAGTACTTC. Protein product: CASSYEAGGRETQYF.